The present entry profiles one TCR beta chain with its context. Its antigen is not yet known. Per-base quality was not reported, and no clone a single base away is much larger than it. These data are taken from a study of CD8 T cells in Susac syndrome (dated by TCRdb to the late 2010s). With respect to the entire study: Among the Susac syndrome patients who were sequenced, clinically active disease was present in five or six and clinical remission was observed in about eight. The study used repertoire sequencing to test whether antigen drove CD8+ T cell activation and differentiation in Susac syndrome. Susac syndrome patients were therapy-naive, on corticosteroids (some also receiving IVIg), or on IVIg alone at blood withdrawal. What the authors observed across the whole study: The number of individuals in the TCR sequencing and HLA analysis was acknowledged as relatively small. The CD4+ T cell repertoire of patients with Susac syndrome showed no detectable clonal expansion.

Peripheral blood CD8+ and CD4+ T cells from healthy donors, Susac syndrome patients and multiple sclerosis patients were profiled by high-throughput TCR beta sequencing. The Susac syndrome patients fulfilled recently defined diagnostic criteria for definite or probable disease. Bulk CD8+ and CD4+ T cells were purified by magnetic negative isolation, whereas CD8+ TEMRA cells were enriched by FACS. Blood was collected in EDTA tubes and processed within 24 hours, with PBMCs isolated through density gradient centrifugation. PBMCs intended for TCR sequencing were frozen in liquid nitrogen and were later thawed in a 37 degrees C water bath. A purity of at least 90% was achieved for sorted or isolated CD4+, CD8+ and CD8+ TEMRA cells. RNA was extracted using the RNeasy kit, and roughly 0.5 to 1 ug of the RNA was reverse transcribed with random hexamers. The immunoSEQ multiplex PCR assay, covering 54 Vbeta and 13 Jbeta segments, was used to amplify TCR beta CDR3 regions. Bias from PCR amplification was corrected by using a synthetic template baseline for primer optimization and for computational correction. The study's own analysis went as follows. Only productive sequences were kept, with reads annotated to V, D and J genes according to IMGT and analyzed in immunoSEQ Analyzer. Clonality was computed as one minus Shannon entropy normalized by log2 of the number of productive unique sequences. Public and private clones were assessed among the 100 most prevalent clones of each patient and control. Susac-specific clones were defined as absent from healthy and MS cohorts, some 1,000 published viral clones and other ImmuneACCESS disease sequences. The raw public data were reprocessed by TCRdb itself: fastp quality trimming at Q25, MiXCR clonotype calling, in-frame beta chains only. Rows are unified per CDR3 protein, each entry keeping the most common DNA and genes. TCRdb's processing, not the study's, gives the V and J calls here. For this sample there are some 160,000 distinct CDR3 sequences; more than 90% appear just once. About 0.08% of the sample rests with the top ten.

The CDR3 runs 16 amino acids, cysteine and phenylalanine included. Only the CDR3 part of the read is kept: 48 bases, read in frame from the first base. In the germline V gene, CDR1 corresponds to KGHSH and CDR2 to LQKENI. Trimming removed 5 bases from V and 9 bases from J; the gene matches leave 16 bases unexplained. The rearrangement combines TRBV18 with TRBJ2-1, with 7 middle bases fitting TRBD1. The clonotype was recovered from a human donor with Susac syndrome. Material: CD4+ T cells from PBMCs. The CDR3 is CASSGLMTGSGSEQFF. At the DNA level, the sequence is TGTGCCAGCTCAGGATTAATGACAGGGTCAGGGAGTGAGCAGTTCTTC. Where the CDR3 stops, the reference TRBV18 and TRBJ2-1 genes take over; the full variable domain is NAGVMQNPRHLVRRRGQEARLRCSPMKGHSHVYWYRQLPEEGLKFMVYLQKENIIDESGMPKERFSAEFPKEGPSILRIQQVVRGDSAAYFCASSGLMTGSGSEQFFGPGTRLTVL.